The T cell receptor beta chain under discussion was sequenced for a study of blood T cell repertoires in COVID-19. Produced via immunoSEQ multiplex PCR; TCRdb's table is partial and in-frame only. The sample holds a few hundred thousand clones, 80% seen once. The TCR originated in a woman aged 40 to 50 with acute COVID-19. Sequencing input: PBMCs or T cells enriched from blood (not recorded which).

In DNA, the CDR3 is TGTGCCAGCAGCTATAAGGCGGTGAACACTGAAGCTTTCTTT. Translation: CASSYKAVNTEAFF. J is TRBJ1-1 and V is TRBV7-9, with D uncertain. The CDR3 is made up of 14 amino acids. The germline gives CDR1 SEHNR, CDR2 FQNEAQ (reference sequence). V was shortened by 4 bases and J by 0 bases, with 9 bases between the two germline ends.